Here is one TCR beta chain with its context. This clone was picked up a small number of times. The antigen this receptor binds is unknown. Base qualities are not recorded, but no much larger clone differs from it by a single base. The entry originates in a study of tumour-infiltrating T cells in Burkitt lymphoma (dated by TCRdb to about 2020). General notes on the study: The Burkitt lymphoma cohort comprised 82 patients and spanned all epidemiological subtypes of the disease. When TCR repertoire data were correlated with clinical outcome, productive clonality turned out to predict both overall and progression-free survival, independent of established prognosticators, age at diagnosis among them. Overall results and qualifications from the work: Several public clonotypes were found to be shared across numerous Burkitt lymphoma patients, which suggests a shared tumour neoantigen selection that is absent from diffuse large B-cell lymphoma.

The method behind the library was the immunoSEQ multiplex PCR assay. Held by TCRdb, this immuneACCESS table contains in-frame sequences only and omits some clones. Under half of the omission traces to an unresolved V gene where checked; the cause of the rest is unknown. The sample table contains a few thousand clones; only one count was recorded for 11% to 15% of them. Roughly 3.3% of the sample is in the top ten clones. At the junction V is shortened by 1 base and J by 8 bases, with 9 bases in between. Including the terminal cysteine and phenylalanine, the CDR3 comprises 13 residues. This entry keeps only the CDR3 DNA: 39 bases, framed from base 1. CDR1 and CDR2 are read off the germline V gene as SGHTA and FQGNSA.

The TCR sequence derives from a human donor with Burkitt lymphoma. The sequence is built from TRBV7-2 and TRBJ2-1, with the D gene too uncertain to name. The sequenced material came from tumor tissue. The CDR3 here reads CASSLVVSDEQFF. Read as DNA, the sequence is TGTGCCAGCAGCTTAGTAGTGAGCGATGAGCAGTTCTTC. The full variable domain, completed from the reference TRBV7-2 and TRBJ2-1 proteins outside the CDR3, reads GAGVSQSPSNKVTEKGKDVELRCDPISGHTALYWYRQSLGQGLEFLIYFQGNSAPDKSGLPSDRFSAERTGGSVSTLTIQRTQQEDSAVYLCASSLVVSDEQFFGPGTRLTVL.